The T cell receptor (beta chain) under discussion was sequenced for a study of T-cell memory formation after mild COVID-19 (dated by TCRdb to the early 2020s). Concerning the study at large: TCR sequence clusters from the two donors were found to be largely donor specific. Longitudinal TCRalpha and TCRbeta repertoire sequencing tracked T-cell clones expanding and contracting after mild COVID-19 in a couple of donors. Two young, previously healthy adult volunteers made up the cohort, one male and one female.

This clonotype was observed a few times. What this receptor recognizes is not known. Base-call qualities are not available, and no considerably larger clone is one nucleotide away. Ficoll-Paque density gradient centrifugation was used to isolate PBMCs. General conclusions and limits of the study: Clones that contracted from day 15 to 85 showed balanced CD4/CD8 phenotypes, whereas a second wave of clones that expanded from day 15 to 37 leaned towards CD4+. Some responding clones were found in pre-infection memory, which suggests that pre-existing cross-reactive memory T cells took part in the SARS-CoV-2 response. Contracting CD4+ clones were located mainly in the CM and EM memory subsets, whereas CD8+ clones were found to be enriched in EMRA. SARS-CoV-2 specificity was not confirmed for the second-wave clones peaking on day 37. The study covered only a couple of mild cases, and larger cohorts including severe cases with pre-infection samples were considered necessary.

Sequencing took place on an Illumina NovaSeq 6000. cDNA libraries for TCRalpha and TCRbeta were prepared by 5'RACE using constant-segment primers, with sample barcodes and unique molecular identifiers added. Trizol reagent was used to extract RNA from every sample. Library amplification was performed in two PCR steps, and a second sample barcode and Illumina TruSeq adapters were introduced in the second step. Libraries were sequenced on an Illumina NovaSeq with 2 x 150 bp paired-end reads. The original pipeline was this. With migec v1.2.7, reads were demultiplexed and then collapsed into UMI-guided consensus sequences. Using mixcr v2.1.11, UMI consensuses were aligned to TRA and TRB V and J templates and then assembled into clonotypes. A clonotype was counted as expanded or contracted only if both edgeR and NoisET called the change significant, with noise models trained on biological replicates. For edgeR calls, the cutoffs were a false discovery rate-adjusted p below 0.01 and a log2 fold-change threshold of 1. As an exploratory analysis of dynamics, PCA with hierarchical clustering was applied to max-normalized trajectories of the 1000 most abundant clonotypes. The CD4 or CD8 phenotype of responding clones was assigned using the separately sequenced CD4+ and CD8+ repertoires. TCRdb's own reprocessing of the public reads used fastp at Q25 and MiXCR and kept productive beta chains. CDR3 protein sequences are deduplicated, and each keeps its most common genes and DNA. TCRdb's processing, not the authors', yielded these V and J calls. This sample holds about 100,000 distinct CDR3 sequences; around 10% were observed only once. The ten largest clonotypes hold more than 35% of the sample.

CDR1 and CDR2, looked up from the germline V gene, are LGHNA and YSLEER. V loses 4 bases of germline sequence and J loses 5 bases, and the interval between the two ends is 18 bases. The CDR3 goes from the cysteine to the phenylalanine over 15 residues. Just the 45-base CDR3 DNA is kept, in frame starting at base 1. This clonotype was sampled from a man younger than 30 who had mild COVID-19 (a few samples of this study predate the infection). The sample titles of this study are shuffled in the database, so cell type and time point are left out; the donor was told from shared clones. Recombination joined TRBV4-3 with TRBJ2-7, with a tentative D call of TRBD1 or TRBD2, each matching 5 bases. Sequenced sample: PBMCs or a T cell subset sorted from them (not recorded which). The DNA sequence reads TGCGCCAGCAGCCTAGGGGCAGACGGGAAAAACGAGCAGTACTTC. Its product reads: CASSLGADGKNEQYF.